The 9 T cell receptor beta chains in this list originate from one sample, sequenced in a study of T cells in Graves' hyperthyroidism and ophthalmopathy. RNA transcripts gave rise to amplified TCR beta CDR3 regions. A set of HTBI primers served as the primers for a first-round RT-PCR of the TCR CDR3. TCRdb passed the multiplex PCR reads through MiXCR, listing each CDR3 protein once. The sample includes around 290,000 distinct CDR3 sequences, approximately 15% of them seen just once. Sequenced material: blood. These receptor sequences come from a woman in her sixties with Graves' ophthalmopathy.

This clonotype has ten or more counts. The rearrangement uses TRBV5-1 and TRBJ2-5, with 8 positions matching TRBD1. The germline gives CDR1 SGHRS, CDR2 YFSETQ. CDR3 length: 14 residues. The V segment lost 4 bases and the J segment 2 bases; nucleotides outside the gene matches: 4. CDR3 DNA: TGCGCCAGCAGCAGGGGACAGGCTCAAGAGACCCAGTACTTC. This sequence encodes CASSRGQAQETQYF.

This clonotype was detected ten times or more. Here the CDR3 DNA reads TGCGCCAGCAGCGCCGGACACGCGACTAGCACAGATACGCAGTATTTT. This sequence encodes CASSAGHATSTDTQYF. The gene calls are TRBV5-1 and TRBJ2-3; maybe TRBD1 (5 bases). Trimming left V 4 bases short and J 0 bases short, with 15 bases between. The CDR3 runs to 16 residues. Germline loops: CDR1 SGHRS, CDR2 YFSETQ. Together with reference TRBV5-1 and TRBJ2-3, the CDR3 gives the full variable domain: KAGVTQTPRYLIKTRGQQVTLSCSPISGHRSVSWYQQTPGQGLQFLFEYFSETQRNKGNFPGRFSGRQFSNSRSEMNVSTLELGDSALYLCASSAGHATSTDTQYFGPGTRLTVL.

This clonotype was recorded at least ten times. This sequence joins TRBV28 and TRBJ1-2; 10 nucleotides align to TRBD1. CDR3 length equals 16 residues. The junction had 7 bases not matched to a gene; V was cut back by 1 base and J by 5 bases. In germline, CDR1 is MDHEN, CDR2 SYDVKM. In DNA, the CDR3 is TGTGCCAGCAGTTTATCCGCCTGGACAGGGGGTTATGGCTACACCTTC. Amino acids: CASSLSAWTGGYGYTF.

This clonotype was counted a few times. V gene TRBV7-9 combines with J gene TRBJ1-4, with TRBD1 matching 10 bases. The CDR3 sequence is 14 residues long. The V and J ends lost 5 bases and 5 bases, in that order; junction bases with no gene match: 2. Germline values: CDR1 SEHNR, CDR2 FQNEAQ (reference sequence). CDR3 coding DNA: TGTGCCAGCAGCCGGGGACAGGGGAATGAAAAACTGTTTTTT. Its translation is CASSRGQGNEKLFF.

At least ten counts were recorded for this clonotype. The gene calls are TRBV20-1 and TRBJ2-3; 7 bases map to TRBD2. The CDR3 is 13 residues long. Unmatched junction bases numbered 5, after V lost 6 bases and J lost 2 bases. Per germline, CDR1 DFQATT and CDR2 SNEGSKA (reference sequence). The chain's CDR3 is CSAGGAYTDTQYF. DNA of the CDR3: TGCAGTGCGGGAGGGGCCTACACAGATACGCAGTATTTT.

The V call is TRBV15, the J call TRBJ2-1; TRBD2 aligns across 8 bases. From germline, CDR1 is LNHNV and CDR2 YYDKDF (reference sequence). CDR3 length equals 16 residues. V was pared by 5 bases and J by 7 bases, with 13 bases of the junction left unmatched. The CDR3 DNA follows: TGTGCCACCAGCGCCATACGGGGGGGCCGTTCGAATGAGCAGTTCTTC. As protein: CATSAIRGGRSNEQFF.

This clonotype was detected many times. The CDR3 loop is CASSQDQVSYEQYF. The CDR3 DNA is TGCGCCAGCAGCCAAGATCAGGTGTCCTACGAGCAGTACTTC. The V gene is TRBV4-3, the J gene TRBJ2-7; no reliable D call. Per the germline V gene, CDR1 is LGHNA and CDR2 is YSLEER. Trimming left V 0 bases short and J 1 base short, with 7 bases between. The CDR3 contains 14 residues.

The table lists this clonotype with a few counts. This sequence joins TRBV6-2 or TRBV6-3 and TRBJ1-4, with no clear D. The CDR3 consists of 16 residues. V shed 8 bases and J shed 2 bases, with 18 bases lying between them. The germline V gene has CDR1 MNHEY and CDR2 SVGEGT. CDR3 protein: CASLVGPRATNEKLFF. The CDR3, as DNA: TGTGCCAGCTTGGTTGGACCCCGGGCGACTAATGAAAAACTGTTTTTT.

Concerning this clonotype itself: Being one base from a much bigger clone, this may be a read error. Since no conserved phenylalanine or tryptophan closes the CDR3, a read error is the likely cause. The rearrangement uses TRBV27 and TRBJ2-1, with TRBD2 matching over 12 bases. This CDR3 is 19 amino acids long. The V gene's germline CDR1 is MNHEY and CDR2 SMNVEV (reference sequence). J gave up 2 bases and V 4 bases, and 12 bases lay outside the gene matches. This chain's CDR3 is CASSSALAGGPLAYNEQFL. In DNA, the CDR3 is TGTGCCAGCAGTTCCGCCCTAGCGGGAGGGCCCCTGGCCTACAATGAGCAGTTCTTA.